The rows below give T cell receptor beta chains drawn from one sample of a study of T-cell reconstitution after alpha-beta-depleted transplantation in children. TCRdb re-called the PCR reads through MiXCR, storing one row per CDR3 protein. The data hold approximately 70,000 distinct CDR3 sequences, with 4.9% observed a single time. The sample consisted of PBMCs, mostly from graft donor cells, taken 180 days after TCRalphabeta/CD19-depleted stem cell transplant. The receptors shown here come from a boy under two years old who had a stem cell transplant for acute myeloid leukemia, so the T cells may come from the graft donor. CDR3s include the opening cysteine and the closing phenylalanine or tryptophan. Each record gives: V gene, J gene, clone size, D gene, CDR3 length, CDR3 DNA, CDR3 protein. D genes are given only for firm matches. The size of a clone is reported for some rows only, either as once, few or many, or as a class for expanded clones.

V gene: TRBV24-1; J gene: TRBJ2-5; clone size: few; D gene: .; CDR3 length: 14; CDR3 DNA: TGTGCCACCAAGGAAGGGGGATCCCAAGAGACCCAGTACTTC; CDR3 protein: CATKEGGSQETQYF
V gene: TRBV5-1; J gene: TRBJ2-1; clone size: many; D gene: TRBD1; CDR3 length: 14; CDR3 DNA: TGCGCCAGCCTGCAGGGACAGGACTACAATGAGCAGTTCTTC; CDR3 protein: CASLQGQDYNEQFF
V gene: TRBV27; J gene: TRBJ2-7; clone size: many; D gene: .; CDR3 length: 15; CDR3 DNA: TGTGCCAGCAGTTCCCTGGGGAAGGGGGCCTACGAGCAGTACTTC; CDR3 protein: CASSSLGKGAYEQYF
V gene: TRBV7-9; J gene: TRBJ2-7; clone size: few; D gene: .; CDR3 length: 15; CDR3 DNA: TGTGCCAGCAGCTTAGACCAGGGGTCGACCTACGAGCAGTACTTC; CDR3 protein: CASSLDQGSTYEQYF
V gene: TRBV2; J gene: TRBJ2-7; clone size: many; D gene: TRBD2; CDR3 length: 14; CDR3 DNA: TGTGCCAGCAGTGAAGTACTAGCGGGGCGCGAGCAGTACTTC; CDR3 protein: CASSEVLAGREQYF
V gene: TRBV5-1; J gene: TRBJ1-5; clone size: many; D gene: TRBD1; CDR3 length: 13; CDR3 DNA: TGCGCCAGCAGCCGTGACAGGGGCCAGCCCCAGCATTTT; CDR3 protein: CASSRDRGQPQHF
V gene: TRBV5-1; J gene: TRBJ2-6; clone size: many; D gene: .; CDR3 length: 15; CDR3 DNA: TGCGCCAGCAGCTTGATCCCCTCTGGGGCCAACGTCCTGACTTTC; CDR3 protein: CASSLIPSGANVLTF
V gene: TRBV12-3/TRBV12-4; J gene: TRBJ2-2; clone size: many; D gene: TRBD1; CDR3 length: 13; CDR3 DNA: TGTGCCAGCAGTTCAGGGGGCAGCGGGGAGCTGTTTTTT; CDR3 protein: CASSSGGSGELFF
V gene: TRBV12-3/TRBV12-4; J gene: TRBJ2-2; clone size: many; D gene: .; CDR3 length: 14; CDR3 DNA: TGTGCCAGTCACCCCCCCCTCAGCACCGGGGAGCTGTTTTTT; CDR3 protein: CASHPPLSTGELFF
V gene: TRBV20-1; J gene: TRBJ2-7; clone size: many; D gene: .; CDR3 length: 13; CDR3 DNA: TGCAGTGCCAGGGGCCCTTATCCTAACGAGCAGTACTTC; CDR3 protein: CSARGPYPNEQYF
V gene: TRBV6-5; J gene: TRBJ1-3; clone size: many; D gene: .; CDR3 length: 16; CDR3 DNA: TGTGCCAGCAGGATGGATCCGGGTGCGGCTGGAAACACCATATATTTT; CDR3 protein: CASRMDPGAAGNTIYF
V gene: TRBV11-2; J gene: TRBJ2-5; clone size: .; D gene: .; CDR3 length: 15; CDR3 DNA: TGTGCCAGCAGCTTAGAAGGGCGGGCCCAAGAGACCCAGTACTTC; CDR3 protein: CASSLEGRAQETQYF
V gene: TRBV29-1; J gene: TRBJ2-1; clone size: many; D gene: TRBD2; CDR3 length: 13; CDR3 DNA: TGCAGCTTGAGGCTAGCGGGGGACAATGAGCAGTTCTTC; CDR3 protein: CSLRLAGDNEQFF
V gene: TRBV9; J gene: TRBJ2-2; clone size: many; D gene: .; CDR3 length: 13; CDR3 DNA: TGTGCCAGCAGCGTACAAGTGCCCGGGGAGCTGTTTTTT; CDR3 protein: CASSVQVPGELFF
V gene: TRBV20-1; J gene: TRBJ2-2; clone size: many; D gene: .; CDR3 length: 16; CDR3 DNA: TGCAGTGCTAGCAACCCGGGGAAACCGAACACCGGGGAGCTGTTTTTT; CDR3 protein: CSASNPGKPNTGELFF
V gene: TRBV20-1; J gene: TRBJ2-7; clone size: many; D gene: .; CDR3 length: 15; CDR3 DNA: TGCAGTGCTAGGGAAGGAGGGGGCGGGTACTACGAGCAGTACTTC; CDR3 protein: CSAREGGGGYYEQYF
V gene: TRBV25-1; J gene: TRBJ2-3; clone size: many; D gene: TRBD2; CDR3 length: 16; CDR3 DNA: TGTGCCAGCAGTGATTCGTTGGGAGGGCATCAAGATACGCAGTATTTT; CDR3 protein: CASSDSLGGHQDTQYF
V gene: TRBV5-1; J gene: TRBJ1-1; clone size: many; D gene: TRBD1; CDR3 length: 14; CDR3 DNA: TGCGCCAGCAGCTGGGGACAGGGAAGCACTGAAGCTTTCTTT; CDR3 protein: CASSWGQGSTEAFF
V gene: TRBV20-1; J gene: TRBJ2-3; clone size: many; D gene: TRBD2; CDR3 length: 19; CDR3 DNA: TGCAGTGCTAGGAGCCTAACTAGCGGGGGGAGGCCTAGCACAGATACGCAGTATTTT; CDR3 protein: CSARSLTSGGRPSTDTQYF
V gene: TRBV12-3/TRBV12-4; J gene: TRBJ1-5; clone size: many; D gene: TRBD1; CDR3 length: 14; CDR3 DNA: TGTGCCAGCAGTTTAAGACAGGGGCTGCAGCCCCAGCATTTT; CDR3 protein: CASSLRQGLQPQHF
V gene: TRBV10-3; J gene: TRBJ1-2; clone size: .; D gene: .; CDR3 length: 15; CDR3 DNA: TGTGCCATCAGCGGATCCCCGACATCGAACTATGGCTACACCTTC; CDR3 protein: CAISGSPTSNYGYTF
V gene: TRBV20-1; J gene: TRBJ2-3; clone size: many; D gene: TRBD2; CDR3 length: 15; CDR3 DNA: TGCAGTGCTAGGGTCCTAGCGGGAGACCTAGATACGCAGTATTTT; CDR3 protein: CSARVLAGDLDTQYF
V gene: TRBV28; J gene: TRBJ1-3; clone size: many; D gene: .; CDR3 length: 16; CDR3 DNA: TGTGCCAGCAGTTTAAGCTGGGGACGAAGTGGAAACACCATATATTTT; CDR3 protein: CASSLSWGRSGNTIYF
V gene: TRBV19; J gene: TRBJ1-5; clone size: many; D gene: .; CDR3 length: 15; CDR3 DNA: TGTGCCAGTGCTGGACCGGGACGGAGCAATCAGCCCCAGCATTTT; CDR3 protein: CASAGPGRSNQPQHF
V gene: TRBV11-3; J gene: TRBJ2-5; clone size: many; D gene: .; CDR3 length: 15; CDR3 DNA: TGTGCCAGCAGCTTAGAGCCGATTATACAAGAGACCCAGTACTTC; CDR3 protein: CASSLEPIIQETQYF
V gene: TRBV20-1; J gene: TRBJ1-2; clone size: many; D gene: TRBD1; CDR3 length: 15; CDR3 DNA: TGCAGTGCTAGCGGGGACAGGGCCTCTAACTATGGCTACACCTTC; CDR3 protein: CSASGDRASNYGYTF
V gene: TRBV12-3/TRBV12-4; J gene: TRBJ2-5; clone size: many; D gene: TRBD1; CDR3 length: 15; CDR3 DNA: TGTGCCAGCAGTTTTGGGACAGGGGGCTACGAGACCCAGTACTTC; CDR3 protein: CASSFGTGGYETQYF
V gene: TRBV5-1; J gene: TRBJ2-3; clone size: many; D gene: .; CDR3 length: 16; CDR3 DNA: TGCGCCAGCAGCTTGGTACTCGCTGGGGCCACAGATACGCAGTATTTT; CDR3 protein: CASSLVLAGATDTQYF
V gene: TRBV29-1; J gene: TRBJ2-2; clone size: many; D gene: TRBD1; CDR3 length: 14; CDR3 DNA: TGCAGCGTAGCGGGACAGGGAAACACCGGGGAGCTGTTTTTT; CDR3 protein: CSVAGQGNTGELFF
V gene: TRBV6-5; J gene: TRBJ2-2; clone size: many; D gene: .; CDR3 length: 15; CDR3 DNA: TGTGCCAGCAGTTACGGGACGACGAACACCGGGGAGCTGTTTTTT; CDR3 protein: CASSYGTTNTGELFF
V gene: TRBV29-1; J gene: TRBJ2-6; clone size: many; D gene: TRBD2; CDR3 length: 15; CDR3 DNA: TGCAGCGTTGGGACTAGCGGGTTCGGGGCCAACGTCCTGACTTTC; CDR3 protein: CSVGTSGFGANVLTF